The 5 T cell receptor beta chains below all came from one sample that was sequenced in a study of cytomegalovirus exposure and HLA in healthy donors. The PCR was carried out with 60 Vbeta primers and 13 Jbeta primers. Profiled with immunoSEQ multiplex PCR; TCRdb holds only in-frame clones, not every one. The sample lists 65,000 to 85,000 clones; under 80% were seen once. The sample comprised PBMCs. These TCRs come from a man between 60 and 70 years old in good health and CMV-seropositive.

This chain joins TRBV13 and TRBJ2-6; the match to TRBD1 covers 7 bases. J lost 0 bases, V lost 2 bases, and 10 bases had no gene match. The CDR3 sequence is 19 residues long. In germline, CDR1 is PRHDT, CDR2 FYEKMQ (reference sequence). The CDR3 reads CASSLISRGGYSGANVLTF. CDR3 coding DNA: TGTGCCAGCAGCTTAATTTCTCGAGGGGGCTACTCTGGGGCCAACGTCCTGACTTTC.

The V gene is TRBV7-7, the J gene TRBJ2-5, with 9 bases aligning to TRBD2. CDR3 length: 16 amino acids. Germline CDR1 and CDR2: SSHAT and FNYEAQ (reference sequence). V dropped 5 bases and J dropped 1; count of bases not matched to a gene: 8. The CDR3 nucleotides are TGTGCCAGCAGCCCCCGTAGAGCGGGGGGCCAAGAGACCCAGTACTTC. Amino acids: CASSPRRAGGQETQYF. The full variable domain, its missing parts supplied by reference TRBV7-7 and TRBJ2-5, is GAGVSQSPRYKVTKRGQDVTLRCDPISSHATLYWYQQALGQGPEFLTYFNYEAQPDKSGLPSDRFSAERPEGSISTLTIQRTEQRDSAMYRCASSPRRAGGQETQYFGPGTRLLVL.

The chain combines TRBV6-5 with TRBJ1-1; maybe TRBD1 (5 bases). Germline V lookup: CDR1 MNHEY, CDR2 SVGAGI. V was clipped by 6 bases and J by 2 bases, with 10 bases between them. This CDR3 is 13 amino acids long. CDR3 amino acids: CASSPWTNTEAFF. The CDR3 nucleotides read TGTGCCAGCAGCCCTTGGACAAACACTGAAGCTTTCTTT.

J is TRBJ2-7 and V is TRBV9, with TRBD2 identical over 9 bases. V shed 3 bases, J shed 2 bases, and the junction held 3 bases outside the gene matches. Germline CDR1 is SGDLS and CDR2 is YYNGEE. This CDR3 is built from 14 residues. The CDR3 loop is CASSGVAGAYEQYF. The CDR3 DNA is TGTGCCAGCAGCGGAGTAGCGGGGGCCTACGAGCAGTACTTC.

This clone turned up a few times. This chain links TRBV11-2 with TRBJ2-1; 10 bases are a match to TRBD2. The germline gives CDR1 SGHAT, CDR2 FQNNGV. The length of the CDR3 is 16 residues. Germline trimming cut 1 base from V and 9 bases from J; bases unmatched to any gene: 9. For the CDR3, the DNA is TGTGCCAGCAGCTTAGGTGGCAGCGGGAGGGCAAGTGAGCAGTTCTTC. This sequence encodes CASSLGGSGRASEQFF.